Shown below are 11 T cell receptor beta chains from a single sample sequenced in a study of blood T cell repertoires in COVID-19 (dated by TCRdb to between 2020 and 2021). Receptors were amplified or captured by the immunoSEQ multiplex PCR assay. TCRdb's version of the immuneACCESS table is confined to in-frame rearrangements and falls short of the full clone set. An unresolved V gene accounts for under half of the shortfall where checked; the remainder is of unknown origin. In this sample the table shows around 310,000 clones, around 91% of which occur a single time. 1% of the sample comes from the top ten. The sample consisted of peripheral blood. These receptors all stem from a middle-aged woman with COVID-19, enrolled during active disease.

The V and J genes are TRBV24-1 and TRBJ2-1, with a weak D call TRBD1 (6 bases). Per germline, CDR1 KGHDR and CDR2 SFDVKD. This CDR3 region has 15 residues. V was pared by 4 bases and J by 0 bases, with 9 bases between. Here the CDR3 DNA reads TGTGCCACCAGTGAAATGGACAGCTCCTACAATGAGCAGTTCTTC. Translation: CATSEMDSSYNEQFF.

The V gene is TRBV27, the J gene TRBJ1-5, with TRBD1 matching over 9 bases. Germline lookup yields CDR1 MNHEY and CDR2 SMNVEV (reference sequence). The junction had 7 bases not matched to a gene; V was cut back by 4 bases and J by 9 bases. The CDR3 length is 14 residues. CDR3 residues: CASSSTTGGRPQHF. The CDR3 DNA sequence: TGTGCCAGCAGTTCGACGACAGGGGGTCGGCCCCAGCATTTT.

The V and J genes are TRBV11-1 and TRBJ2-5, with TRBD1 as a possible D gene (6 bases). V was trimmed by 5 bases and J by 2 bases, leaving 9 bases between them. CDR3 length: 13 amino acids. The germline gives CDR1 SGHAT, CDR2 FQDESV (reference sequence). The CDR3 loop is CASSIGQQETQYF. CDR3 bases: TGTGCCAGCAGCATAGGACAGCAAGAGACCCAGTACTTC.

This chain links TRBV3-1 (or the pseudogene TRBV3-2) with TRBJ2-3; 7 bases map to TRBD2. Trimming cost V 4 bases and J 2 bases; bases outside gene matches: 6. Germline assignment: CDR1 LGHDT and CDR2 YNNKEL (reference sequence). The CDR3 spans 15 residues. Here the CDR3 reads CASSPSSGTTDTQYF. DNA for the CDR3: TGTGCCAGCAGCCCTTCTAGCGGAACCACAGATACGCAGTATTTT.

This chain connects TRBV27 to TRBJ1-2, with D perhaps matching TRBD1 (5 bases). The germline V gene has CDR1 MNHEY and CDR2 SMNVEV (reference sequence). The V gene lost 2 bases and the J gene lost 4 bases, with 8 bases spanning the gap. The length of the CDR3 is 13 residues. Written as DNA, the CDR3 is TGTGCCAGCAGTTTAGGGAGGGGCTATGGCTACACCTTC. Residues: CASSLGRGYGYTF.

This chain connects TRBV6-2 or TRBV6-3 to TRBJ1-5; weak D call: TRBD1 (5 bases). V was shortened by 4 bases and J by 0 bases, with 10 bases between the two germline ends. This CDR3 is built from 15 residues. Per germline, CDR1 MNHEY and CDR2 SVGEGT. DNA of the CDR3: TGTGCCAGCAGTTTCCGGGGGAATAGCAATCAGCCCCAGCATTTT. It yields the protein CASSFRGNSNQPQHF.

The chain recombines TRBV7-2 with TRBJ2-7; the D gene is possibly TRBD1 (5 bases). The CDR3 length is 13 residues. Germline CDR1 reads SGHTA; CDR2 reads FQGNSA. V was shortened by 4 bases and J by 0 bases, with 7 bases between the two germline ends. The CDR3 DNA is TGTGCCAGCAGCTCGACAGTCTCCTACGAGCAGTACTTC. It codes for CASSSTVSYEQYF.

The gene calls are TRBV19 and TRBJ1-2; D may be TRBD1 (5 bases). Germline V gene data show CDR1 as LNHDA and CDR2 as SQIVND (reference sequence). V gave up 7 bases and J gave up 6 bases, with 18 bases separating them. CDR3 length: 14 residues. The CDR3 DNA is TGTGCCAGTAAAATAAGTCGCCAGGGTCATGGCTACACCTTC. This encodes CASKISRQGHGYTF.

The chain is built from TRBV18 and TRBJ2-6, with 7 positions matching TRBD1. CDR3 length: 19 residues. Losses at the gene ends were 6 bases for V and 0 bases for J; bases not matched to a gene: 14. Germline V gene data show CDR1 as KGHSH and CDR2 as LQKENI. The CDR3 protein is CASSPLPGQTISGANVLTF. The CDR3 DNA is TGTGCCAGCTCTCCATTGCCGGGACAGACCATCTCTGGGGCCAACGTCCTGACTTTC.

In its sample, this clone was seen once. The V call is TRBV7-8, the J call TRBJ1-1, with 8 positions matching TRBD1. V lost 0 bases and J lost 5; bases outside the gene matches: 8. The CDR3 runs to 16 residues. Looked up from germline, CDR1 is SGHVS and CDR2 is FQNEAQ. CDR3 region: CASSLAPQGAGTEAFF. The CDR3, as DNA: TGTGCCAGCAGCTTAGCGCCCCAGGGGGCTGGGACTGAAGCTTTCTTT.

This CDR3 is CASSSGGRGGFGETQYF. CDR3 nucleotide sequence: TGTGCCAGCAGCTCTGGGGGCCGGGGGGGCTTCGGAGAGACCCAGTACTTC. The chain uses TRBV5-8 and TRBJ2-5; 8 bases map to TRBD2. V shed 3 bases and J 4 bases; nucleotides not matched to a gene: 14. Germline values: CDR1 SGHTS, CDR2 YDEGEE. The CDR3 has 17 residues.